This T cell receptor (beta chain) was identified during a study of regulatory T cells in long-lasting Graves disease. As to time point: newly diagnosed GD, antithyroid drugs for less than 3 months. RNA from PBMCs was the source of the TCR library. The CDR3 consists of 15 residues. Germline CDR1 is SGHAT and CDR2 is FQNNGV. Trimming cost V 4 bases and J 3 bases; bases outside gene matches: 3. This clonotype was detected ten times or more. According to the study, TCR beta libraries were built with iRepertoire HTBI primers and CDR3-region Arm-PCR. From the multiplex PCR reads, TCRdb called clonotypes with MiXCR, one entry per CDR3 protein. The data show about half a million distinct CDR3 sequences, around 13% seen once. The sample also formed part of further work on T cells in Graves' hyperthyroidism and ophthalmopathy.

Sample: peripheral blood mononuclear cells (PBMCs), taken at new diagnosis, from a patient treated with antithyroid drugs. The receptor's source is a woman aged 25 to 39 with Graves disease. The V call is TRBV11-2, the J call TRBJ2-3; 11 nucleotides align to TRBD2. CDR3 coding DNA: TGTGCCAGCAGCTACACTAGCGGGAGTACAGATACGCAGTATTTT. This codes for CASSYTSGSTDTQYF.